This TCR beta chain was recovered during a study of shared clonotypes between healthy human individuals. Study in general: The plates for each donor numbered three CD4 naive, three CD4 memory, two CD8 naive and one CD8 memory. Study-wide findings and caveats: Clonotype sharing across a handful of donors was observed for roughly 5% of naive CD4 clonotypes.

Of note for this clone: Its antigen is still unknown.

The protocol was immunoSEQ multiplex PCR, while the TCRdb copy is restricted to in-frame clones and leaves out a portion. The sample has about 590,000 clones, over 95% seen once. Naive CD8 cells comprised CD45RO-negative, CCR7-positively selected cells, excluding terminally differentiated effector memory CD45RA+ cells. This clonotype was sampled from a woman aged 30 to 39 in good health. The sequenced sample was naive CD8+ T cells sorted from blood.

CDR3 nucleotide sequence: TGTGCCAGCAGTTTCCCGGACAGGTGGGGCAATCAGCCCCAGCATTTT. Its translation is CASSFPDRWGNQPQHF. The J gene is TRBJ1-5, the V gene TRBV28, with 7 bases that match TRBD1. V lost 3 bases to trimming and J lost 2 bases; unmatched junction nucleotides: 7. CDR3 size: 16 residues. Germline lookup yields CDR1 MDHEN and CDR2 SYDVKM.